Shown below are 13 T cell receptor beta chains from a single sample sequenced in a study of blood T cell repertoires in COVID-19. Sequencing was performed with immunoSEQ multiplex PCR; in TCRdb, only in-frame clones are kept and a portion is missing. The data show approximately 350,000 clones, approximately 86% seen once. The sample was peripheral blood. These receptors all stem from a woman aged 55-69 years with COVID-19, enrolled during active disease.

The gene calls are TRBV6-5 and TRBJ1-2; a weak D match, TRBD1 (6 bases). CDR1 is MNHEY and CDR2 is SVGAGI in the germline V gene. Trimming took 11 bases from V and 5 from J, leaving 18 bases between them. CDR3 length: 13 amino acids. The CDR3 loop reads CASELDSPYGYTF. DNA of the CDR3: TGTGCCTCGGAATTGGACAGTCCATATGGCTACACCTTC.

The chain combines TRBV5-1 with TRBJ2-5, with 10 bases lining up with TRBD2. The germline V gene encodes CDR1 SGHRS and CDR2 YFSETQ. The CDR3 covers 17 residues. V lost 1 base and J lost 6; bases outside the gene matches: 12. This CDR3 reads CASSLWLSGGAAKTQYF. The CDR3 region has the DNA TGCGCCAGCAGCTTGTGGTTAAGCGGGGGGGCCGCGAAGACCCAGTACTTC.

CDR3: CASSFGGRGMNEQYF. The CDR3 nucleotides read TGTGCCAGCAGTTTTGGTGGGCGGGGGATGAACGAGCAGTACTTC. The rearrangement links TRBV28 to TRBJ2-7; 7 nucleotides align to TRBD2. The CDR3 runs 15 residues. V was pared by 3 bases and J by 5 bases, with 10 bases of the junction left unmatched. Germline CDR1 and CDR2: MDHEN and SYDVKM.

V usage is TRBV6-6 and J usage is TRBJ2-7, with a possible D match to TRBD2 (5 bases). This CDR3 is built from 16 residues. The V end was cut by 0 bases, the J end by 5 bases, with 17 bases between. CDR1 is MNHNY and CDR2 is SVGAGI in the germline V gene (reference sequence). The CDR3 DNA reads as TGTGCCAGCAGTTACTCGATATCCGGGGTTGCCGACGAGCAGTACTTC. Translated, it gives CASSYSISGVADEQYF.

The rearrangement uses TRBV7-9 and TRBJ1-1, with D possibly matching TRBD1 (5 bases). CDR1 SEHNR and CDR2 FQNEAQ come from the germline V gene (reference sequence). The V and J ends lost 2 bases and 7 bases respectively, with 20 bases between them. CDR3 length: 16 amino acids. Here the CDR3 DNA reads TGTGCCAGCAGCTTAAGGCGGCAGGGAAATTTGGATGAAGCTTTCTTT. Translated, it gives CASSLRRQGNLDEAFF.

The CDR3 region has the DNA TGTGCCAGCACGAATGACAGGGTTAATGAAAAACTGTTTTTT. As protein: CASTNDRVNEKLFF. V is TRBV18 and J is TRBJ1-4, with 7 bases fitting TRBD1. Germline CDR1 and CDR2: KGHSH and LQKENI. Trimming took 8 bases from V and 4 from J; bases not matched to a gene: 7. The CDR3 totals 14 residues.

The V gene is TRBV2, the J gene TRBJ1-4; D remains ambiguous. Germline values: CDR1 SNHLY, CDR2 FYNNEI. The CDR3 consists of 13 residues. V gave up 6 bases and J gave up 7 bases, with 12 bases separating them. The CDR3 DNA reads TGTGCCAGCAGGCTAACGTGGGCTGAAAAACTGTTTTTT. It is translated as CASRLTWAEKLFF.

In this sample, this clone turned up once. The chain's CDR3 is CASSIYGSGTGGPFSSGANVLTF. DNA for the CDR3: TGTGCCAGTAGTATATATGGGTCAGGGACAGGGGGCCCCTTTAGCTCTGGGGCCAACGTCCTGACTTTC. The V call is TRBV19, the J call TRBJ2-6; 12 positions match TRBD1. The germline V gene has CDR1 LNHDA and CDR2 SQIVND (reference sequence). The trim removed 2 bases at V and 0 bases at J, leaving 17 bases unmatched. This CDR3 contains 23 residues. Combining the CDR3 with reference TRBV19 and TRBJ2-6 gives the whole variable domain DGGITQSPKYLFRKEGQNVTLSCEQNLNHDAMYWYRQDPGQGLRLIYYSQIVNDFQKGDIAEGYSVSREKKESFPLTVTSAQKNPTAFYLCASSIYGSGTGGPFSSGANVLTFGAGSRLTVL.

The chain combines TRBV5-4 with TRBJ2-2, with D possibly TRBD2 on 5 matching bases. The CDR3 has 16 residues. CDR1 is SGHNT and CDR2 is YYREEE in the germline V gene (reference sequence). The ends were cut back, 3 bases at V and 1 base at J, with 13 bases in the middle. As DNA, the CDR3 is TGTGCCAGCAGCTCGCCGGGAAGGGTGAACACCGGGGAGCTGTTTTTT. As protein: CASSSPGRVNTGELFF.

The V call is TRBV12-3 or TRBV12-4, the J call TRBJ1-2; D might be TRBD1 (5 bases). The CDR3 runs to 12 residues. Trimming left V 6 bases short and J 4 bases short, with 9 bases between. CDR3: CASSQGVYGYTF. As DNA, the CDR3 is TGTGCCAGCAGCCAGGGTGTCTATGGCTACACCTTC.

This clone was seen a few times. V and J are TRBV12-3 or TRBV12-4 and TRBJ1-6; no clear D. Trimming removed 8 bases from V and 6 bases from J, with 11 bases in between. The CDR3 contains 13 residues. Here the CDR3 DNA reads TGTGCCAGCCTCGGTGAGGGTAATTCACCCCTCCACTTT. It yields the protein CASLGEGNSPLHF.

The chain employs TRBV6-5 and TRBJ1-5; no clear D gene. The CDR3 runs 13 residues. CDR1 MNHEY and CDR2 SVGAGI come from the germline V gene. Trimming pared 6 bases from V and 0 bases from J, leaving 6 bases between. The CDR3 nucleotides read TGTGCCAGCAGCCCCAATAGCAATCAGCCCCAGCATTTT. Amino acids: CASSPNSNQPQHF.

Only one count was recorded for this clone. V usage is TRBV3-1 (or the pseudogene TRBV3-2) and J usage is TRBJ2-2; D unclear. The CDR3 contains 13 residues. Germline values: CDR1 LGHDT, CDR2 YNNKEL (reference sequence). Deletions cut 1 base from V and 4 bases from J, with 4 bases between. CDR3 sequence (DNA): TGTGCCAGCAGCCAAGTCGTCACCGGGGAGCTGTTTTTT. Translating gives CASSQVVTGELFF.